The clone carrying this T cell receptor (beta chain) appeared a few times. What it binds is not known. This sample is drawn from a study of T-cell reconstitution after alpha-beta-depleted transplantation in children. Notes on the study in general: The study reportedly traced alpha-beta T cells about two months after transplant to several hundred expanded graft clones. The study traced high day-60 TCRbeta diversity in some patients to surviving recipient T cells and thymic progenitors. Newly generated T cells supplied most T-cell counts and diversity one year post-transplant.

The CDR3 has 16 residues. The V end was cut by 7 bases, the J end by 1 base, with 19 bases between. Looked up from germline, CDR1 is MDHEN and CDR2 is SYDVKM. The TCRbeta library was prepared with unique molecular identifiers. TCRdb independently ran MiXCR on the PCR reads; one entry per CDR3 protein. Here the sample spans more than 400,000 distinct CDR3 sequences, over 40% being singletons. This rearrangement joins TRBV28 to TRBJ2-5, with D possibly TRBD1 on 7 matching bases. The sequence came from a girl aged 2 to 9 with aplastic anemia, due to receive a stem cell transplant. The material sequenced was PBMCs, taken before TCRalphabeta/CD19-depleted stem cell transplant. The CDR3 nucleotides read TGTGCCAGCATGCGGGACAGTCCCGTTAGCCAAGAGACCCAGTACTTC. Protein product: CASMRDSPVSQETQYF.